The clone carrying this T cell receptor (beta chain) appeared many times. Antigen: not known. Treatment defined: randomized to nivolumab then ipilimumab (arm A) or the reverse (arm B). Some clones are missing from TCRdb's copy, which holds only in-frame ones; the method was immunoSEQ multiplex PCR. This sample has about 12,000 clones, with under 30% found just once. The source of the sample is a study of sequential checkpoint blockade in melanoma. On the study more broadly: TCRβ was sequenced from DNA of 75 to 95 pretreatment tumors. About two dozen patients had tumor biopsies before treatment and at week 13.

The study's findings and limits: T-cell fraction and clonality followed PD-L1 and CD8+ counts, not mutational load.

Germline V gene data show CDR1 as MDHEN and CDR2 as SYDVKM. V was pared by 5 bases and J by 6 bases, with 18 bases of the junction left unmatched. The CDR3 has 17 residues. The source material was tumor tissue (inferred from file names), sampled from a patient given nivolumab and ipilimumab in sequence. The V call is TRBV28, the J call TRBJ2-7; 8 bases are a match to TRBD2. This TCR was sampled from a human donor with melanoma. The CDR3 DNA reads TGTGCCAGCAGTCGCCCCGGGGGAGCGGGGGTCCTTAGCGAGCAGTACGTC. As protein: CASSRPGGAGVLSEQYV.